This TCR beta chain is drawn from a study of blood T cell repertoires in COVID-19 (dated by TCRdb to between 2020 and 2021). Study-level background: Samples from collaborators originated in the United States, Italy and Spain and spanned both the acute and convalescent phases of COVID-19. The material from the prospective study consisted of cDNA or gDNA derived from T cells, B-cell-depleted T cells, or PBMCs. Subjects who had been exposed to COVID-19, were actively infected with it, or had recovered from it provided the deeply sampled blood TCRbeta repertoires that made up the dataset. The repertoires were made available in a free public database intended to serve as a resource for research on the immune response to SARS-CoV-2. The samples were drawn from the first 160 participants of the ongoing ImmuneRACE study and from under 1,500 subjects provided by 6 global collaborators. The sample metadata nearly always contained a de-identified subject ID, COVID-19 status, age in years and sex. Where available, HLA class I and class II types were obtained from metadata supplied by the sample provider rather than from assay-based typing.

The immunoSEQ Assay, a bias-controlled multiplex PCR, was used to amplify TCRbeta CDR3 regions from genomic DNA. Turning to the authors' computational methods: The number of nucleated cells in each sample was estimated from the amplification of reference gene primers within the assay. To quantify the absolute abundance of each unique TCRbeta CDR3 rearrangement, sequence reads were collapsed and filtered. Productive Simpson clonality was computed per sample as the square root of Simpson's diversity index over productive rearrangements. The source is immuneACCESS, and TCRdb retained only in-frame sequences with V and J called. Part of the clones is not carried over; for the studies checked, unresolved V genes explain less than half of this, and the remainder is unexplained. The V and J calls and clone size are taken from that table; D and trimming were inferred from the DNA. The table for this sample lists a few hundred thousand clones; about 87% of them were counted only once. The leading ten clones occupy about 9.8% of the sample.

Participants in the prospective study were enrolled through a virtual design, were aged roughly 18 to 100 years, and lived in roughly 24 United States geographic areas. In the prospective study, cohorts were assigned on the basis of participant-reported clinical history obtained from a screening survey and a study questionnaire. Recovered participants in ImmuneRACE Cohort 3 were defined as having two consecutive negative NP/OP PCR tests, clearance from a healthcare professional, or resolution of symptoms. Mobile phlebotomists in the prospective study collected whole blood, serum and a nasopharyngeal or oropharyngeal swab from every participant. Over an approximately 2-month period, participants in the prospective study had the option of providing additional blood draws and questionnaires. Before DNA extraction, blood samples from the prospective study were shipped at room temperature or frozen.

The investigation overall reported the following: The amount of clinical and demographic metadata varied by source and participant and was provided uncurated.

To note about this clone: The target of this receptor is not known. Base quality data are lacking; no much larger clone is found one base away.

The sequence was collected from a woman aged 18-29 years who had recovered from COVID-19. Specimen: PBMCs or T cells enriched from blood (not recorded which).

The CDR3 sequence is CASSLERDTEAFF. The DNA sequence reads TGTGCCAGCAGCTTAGAGAGGGACACTGAAGCTTTCTTT. Recombination linked TRBV11-2 to TRBJ1-1, with the D gene call left open. The V end loses 0 bases and the J end loses 3 bases, and a stretch of 5 bases separates them. Including cysteine and phenylalanine, the CDR3 has 13 amino acids. The kept DNA is CDR3 alone, 39 bases in frame from the first base. The germline V gene supplies CDR1 SGHAT and CDR2 FQNNGV.